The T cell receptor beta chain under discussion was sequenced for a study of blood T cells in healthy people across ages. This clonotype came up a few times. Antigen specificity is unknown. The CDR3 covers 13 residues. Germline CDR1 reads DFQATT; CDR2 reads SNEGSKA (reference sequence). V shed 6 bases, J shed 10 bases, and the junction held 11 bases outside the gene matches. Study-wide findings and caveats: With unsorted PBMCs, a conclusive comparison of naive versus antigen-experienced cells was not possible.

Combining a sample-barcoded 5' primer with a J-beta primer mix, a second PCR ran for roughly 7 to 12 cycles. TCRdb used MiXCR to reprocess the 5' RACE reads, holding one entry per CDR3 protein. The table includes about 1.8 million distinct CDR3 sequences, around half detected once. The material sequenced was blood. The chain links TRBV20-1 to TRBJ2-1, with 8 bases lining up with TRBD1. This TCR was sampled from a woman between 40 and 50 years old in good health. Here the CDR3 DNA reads TGCAGTGCCCTTCGGGCAGGGGGCATGGAGCAGTTCTTC. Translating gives CSALRAGGMEQFF.